The 8 T cell receptor beta chains presented below share a single source sample, sequenced in a study of T cell responses to AZD1222 COVID-19 vaccine. Sequencing used immunoSEQ multiplex PCR; TCRdb keeps in-frame clones, though not all of them. Of approximately 97,000 clones in the sample, 91% are singletons; the top ten hold under 10%. The input for sequencing was peripheral blood, taken on day 0 of AZD1222 vaccination. The origin of the receptors is an adult in good health.

This chain joins TRBV5-1 and TRBJ2-3, with D hard to call. This CDR3 has 14 residues. Germline V gene data show CDR1 as SGHRS and CDR2 as YFSETQ. Trimming pared 0 bases from V and 2 bases from J, leaving 7 bases between. The CDR3 DNA reads TGCGCCAGCAGCTTGGCGACTCTCACAGATACGCAGTATTTT. Translation gives CASSLATLTDTQYF.

The chain couples TRBV5-4 to TRBJ2-7, with D hard to call. V lost 4 bases, J lost 2 bases, and 16 bases lay in between. The CDR3 runs 15 residues. CDR1 is SGHNT and CDR2 is YYREEE in the germline V gene (reference sequence). CDR3 sequence (DNA): TGTGCCAGCAGCCGACCAAGCCTAGAGGCCTACGAGCAGTACTTC. It encodes CASSRPSLEAYEQYF.

The CDR3 region is CASSLGTSGTRGELFF. The CDR3 region has the DNA TGCGCCAGCAGCCTGGGGACTAGCGGGACCCGCGGGGAGCTGTTTTTT. The chain uses TRBV5-1 and TRBJ2-2; 13 bases are shared with TRBD2. CDR1 is SGHRS and CDR2 is YFSETQ in the germline V gene. CDR3 length equals 16 residues. The ends lost 4 bases at V and 7 bases at J; junction bases unmatched: 7.

In this sample, this clone turned up once. The gene calls are TRBV11-2 and TRBJ1-2; 12 positions match TRBD1. Per germline, CDR1 SGHAT and CDR2 FQNNGV. Germline trimming cut 1 base from V and 7 bases from J; bases unmatched to any gene: 4. There are 15 residues in the CDR3. This CDR3 is CASSLVGTGGTGYTF. CDR3 bases: TGTGCCAGCAGCTTAGTTGGGACAGGGGGCACTGGCTACACCTTC.

The chain joins TRBV19 to TRBJ2-7; 9 nucleotides agree with TRBD2. This CDR3 has 15 residues. Looked up from germline, CDR1 is LNHDA and CDR2 is SQIVND (reference sequence). V shed 4 bases, J shed 1 base, and the junction held 5 bases outside the gene matches. CDR3 loop: CASSTRTSDSYEQYF. Here the CDR3 DNA reads TGTGCCAGTAGTACCAGGACTAGCGATTCCTACGAGCAGTACTTC.

The chain carries TRBV2 and TRBJ1-6, with unresolved D. The CDR3 length is 14 residues. CDR1 is SNHLY, CDR2 FYNNEI, per germline. V lost 4 bases and J lost 7, with 11 bases in between. CDR3 DNA: TGTGCCAGCAGTGCCGGGCCTTGGAATTCACCCCTCCACTTT. It encodes CASSAGPWNSPLHF.

The rearrangement links TRBV9 to TRBJ2-1; D may correspond to TRBD1 or TRBD2 (5 bases each). Germline-derived CDR1 and CDR2 are SGDLS and YYNGEE. This CDR3 is built from 16 residues. The V and J ends lost 7 bases and 1 base respectively, with 18 bases between them. As DNA, the CDR3 is TGTGCCAGCGGCATGTCAAAGGGGACGTCCTACAATGAGCAGTTCTTC. This gives the protein CASGMSKGTSYNEQFF.

The rearrangement joins TRBV7-2 to TRBJ1-5, with D perhaps matching TRBD1 (5 bases). V was cut by 5 bases and J by 0 bases, with 14 bases left in between. Germline CDR1 reads SGHTA; CDR2 reads FQGNSA. The CDR3 contains 16 residues. CDR3 sequence reads: CASSPWGDPSNQPQHF. CDR3 in DNA: TGTGCCAGCAGCCCCTGGGGCGACCCTAGCAATCAGCCCCAGCATTTT.